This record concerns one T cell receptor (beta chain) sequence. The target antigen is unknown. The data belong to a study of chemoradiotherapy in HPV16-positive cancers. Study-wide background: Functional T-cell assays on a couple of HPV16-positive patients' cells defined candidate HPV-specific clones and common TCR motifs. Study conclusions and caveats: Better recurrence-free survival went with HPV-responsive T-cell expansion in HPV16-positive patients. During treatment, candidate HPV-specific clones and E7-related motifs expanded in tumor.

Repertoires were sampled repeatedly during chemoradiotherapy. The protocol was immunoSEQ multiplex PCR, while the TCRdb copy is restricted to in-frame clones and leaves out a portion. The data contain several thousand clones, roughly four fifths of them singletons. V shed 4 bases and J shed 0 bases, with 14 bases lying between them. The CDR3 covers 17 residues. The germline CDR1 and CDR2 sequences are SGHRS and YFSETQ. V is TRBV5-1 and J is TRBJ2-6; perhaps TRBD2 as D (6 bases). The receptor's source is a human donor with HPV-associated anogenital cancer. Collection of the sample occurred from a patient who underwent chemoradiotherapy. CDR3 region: CASSPGGVPSGANVLTF. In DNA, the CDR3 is TGCGCCAGCAGCCCCGGAGGGGTACCCTCTGGGGCCAACGTCCTGACTTTC. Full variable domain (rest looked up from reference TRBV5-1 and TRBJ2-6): KAGVTQTPRYLIKTRGQQVTLSCSPISGHRSVSWYQQTPGQGLQFLFEYFSETQRNKGNFPGRFSGRQFSNSRSEMNVSTLELGDSALYLCASSPGGVPSGANVLTFGAGSRLTVL.